The rows below give T cell receptor beta chains drawn from one sample of a study of blood T cell repertoires in COVID-19. The table came from immunoSEQ multiplex PCR; TCRdb's copy has only in-frame clones and leaves some out. In the table there are 500,000 or so clones, around 87% of which are singletons. The sequencing input was PBMCs or T cells enriched from blood (not recorded which). These receptor sequences come from a woman between 18 and 29 years old who had recovered from COVID-19. CDR3s include the opening cysteine and the closing phenylalanine or tryptophan. The D gene is left open where the match is weak. The size field is filled for only some rows; it gives once, few, many or a size class.

j_call d_call clone_size v_call cdr3_aa cdr3_nt
TRBJ2-1 TRBD2 . TRBV30 CAWRGRGDLYNEQFF TGTGCCTGGAGGGGTCGGGGGGACCTATACAATGAGCAGTTCTTC
TRBJ2-7 . . TRBV6-5 CASSLLGEQYF TGTGCCAGCAGCTTACTTGGCGAGCAGTACTTC
TRBJ1-3 . once TRBV5-4 CASSLDSGNTIYF TGTGCCAGCAGCTTAGACAGTGGAAACACCATATATTTT
TRBJ1-4 TRBD1 . TRBV15 CATSTNPQGGLEKLFF TGTGCCACCAGCACCAACCCCCAGGGGGGCCTTGAAAAACTGTTTTTT
TRBJ1-5 . . TRBV19 CATSTEGNQPQHF TGTGCCACTTCGACAGAAGGCAATCAGCCCCAGCATTTT
TRBJ2-1 . . TRBV2 CASNRALMSEQFF TGTGCCAGTAACAGGGCCTTAATGAGTGAGCAGTTCTTC
TRBJ1-4 . . TRBV2 CASSDDRETPANEKLFF TGTGCCAGCAGTGATGATCGGGAGACTCCCGCTAATGAAAAACTGTTTTTT
TRBJ2-2 TRBD2 . TRBV19 CASSLKRGGTGELFF TGTGCCAGTAGTCTGAAGCGGGGGGGGACCGGGGAGCTGTTTTTT
TRBJ2-6 . once TRBV5-4 CASSPGQLSSGANVLTF TGTGCCAGCAGCCCCGGACAGTTAAGCTCTGGGGCCAACGTCCTGACTTTC
TRBJ1-6 . . TRBV2 CASMPDTNSPLHF TGTGCCAGCATGCCAGACACGAATTCACCCCTCCACTTT
TRBJ2-3 TRBD2 . TRBV9 CASSAGLAASTDTQYF TGTGCCAGCAGCGCGGGACTAGCGGCTAGCACAGATACGCAGTATTTT
TRBJ2-7 TRBD1 . TRBV6-5 CASYNRTGKYEQYF TGTGCCAGCTATAACCGGACAGGGAAATACGAGCAGTACTTC
TRBJ2-5 TRBD1 . TRBV7-9 CASSPLRTGDPETQYF TGTGCCAGCAGCCCCCTGCGGACAGGGGATCCAGAGACCCAGTACTTC
TRBJ1-1 . . TRBV7-9 CASSLEAGPGGAFF TGTGCCAGCAGCTTAGAGGCGGGTCCTGGCGGAGCTTTCTTT
TRBJ2-7 . . TRBV6-5 CASSPSPPPEQYF TGTGCCAGCAGCCCCTCCCCCCCTCCCGAGCAGTACTTC
TRBJ2-5 . once TRBV3-1/TRBV3-2 CASSQDAAGGTQYF TGTGCCAGCAGCCAAGACGCAGCCGGGGGAACCCAGTACTTC
TRBJ1-1 . . TRBV2 CASSALHGLTEAFF TGTGCCAGCAGCGCCCTGCATGGACTCACTGAAGCTTTCTTT
TRBJ1-3 . . TRBV4-2 CASSQRELQSRSGNTIYF TGTGCCAGCAGCCAACGGGAACTACAGAGTCGCTCTGGAAACACCATATATTTT
TRBJ1-1 . . TRBV6-5 CASRVTGNTEAFF TGTGCCAGCAGGGTGACAGGGAACACTGAAGCTTTCTTT
TRBJ2-7 TRBD1 once TRBV18 CASSPGTGTSYEQYF TGTGCCAGCTCACCAGGGACAGGTACATCCTACGAGCAGTACTTC
TRBJ2-7 TRBD1 . TRBV6-6 CATVRGTGRHEQYF TGTGCCACCGTTAGGGGGACAGGCAGGCACGAGCAGTACTTC
TRBJ2-1 TRBD2 once TRBV19 CASSIGGLAGYEQFF TGTGCCAGTAGTATCGGGGGCCTAGCGGGGTATGAGCAGTTCTTC
TRBJ1-1 . . TRBV30 CAWNGGEGTEAFF TGTGCCTGGAACGGAGGCGAGGGCACTGAAGCTTTCTTT
TRBJ2-1 . . TRBV9 CASSPSGRVPMNEQFF TGTGCCAGCAGCCCGAGCGGACGGGTTCCGATGAATGAGCAGTTCTTC
TRBJ1-2 . . TRBV28 CASSFGALAEGYTF TGTGCCAGCAGTTTCGGGGCCCTAGCGGAGGGCTACACCTTC
TRBJ2-7 TRBD1 . TRBV3-1/TRBV3-2 CASSPRDRVLHEQYF TGTGCCAGCAGCCCACGGGACAGGGTACTCCACGAGCAGTACTTC
TRBJ2-7 TRBD1 few TRBV3-1/TRBV3-2 CASRFTGDEQYF TGTGCCAGCAGATTTACAGGGGACGAGCAGTACTTC
TRBJ1-1 . . TRBV2 CASSLQGNTEAFF TGTGCCAGCAGCCTTCAGGGGAACACTGAAGCTTTCTTT
TRBJ2-5 TRBD1 . TRBV5-4 CASSAGTAGQETQYF TGTGCCAGCAGCGCCGGGACAGCCGGTCAAGAGACCCAGTACTTC
TRBJ1-2 . . TRBV9 CASSIQQGSNYGYTF TGTGCCAGCAGCATTCAGCAGGGGTCCAACTATGGCTACACCTTC
TRBJ2-7 . . TRBV29-1 CSVGSLAGEQYF TGCAGCGTCGGCTCCCTGGCGGGGGAGCAGTACTTC
TRBJ1-1 . . TRBV9 CASSVDRDTEAFF TGTGCCAGCAGCGTAGACAGGGACACTGAAGCTTTCTTT
TRBJ1-1 . . TRBV4-1 CASSQGGLGTEAFF TGCGCCAGCAGCCAAGGCGGGTTAGGCACTGAAGCTTTCTTT
TRBJ2-5 . . TRBV7-8 CASRNRGAQETQYF TGTGCCAGCAGAAATCGAGGAGCCCAAGAGACCCAGTACTTC
TRBJ2-1 TRBD2 . TRBV3-1/TRBV3-2 CASSQDQRGAYNEQFF TGTGCCAGCAGCCAAGACCAGCGGGGCGCCTACAATGAGCAGTTCTTC
TRBJ2-7 . . TRBV6-5 CASSYTGNYEQYF TGTGCCAGCAGTTACACCGGGAACTACGAGCAGTACTTC
TRBJ1-1 TRBD1 . TRBV5-6 CASSATGWDPAFF TGTGCCAGCAGCGCGACAGGGTGGGATCCCGCTTTCTTT
TRBJ2-1 TRBD1 . TRBV7-9 CASSLRDSSSYNEQFF TGTGCCAGCAGCTTGAGGGACAGCAGCTCCTACAATGAGCAGTTCTTC
TRBJ1-6 TRBD1 . TRBV28 CASGLGRGKNGSPLHF TGTGCCAGCGGGTTGGGCAGGGGGAAAAACGGTTCACCCCTCCACTTT
TRBJ2-1 TRBD1 . TRBV28 CASRPGTALNEQFF TGTGCCAGCAGACCGGGGACAGCTCTCAATGAGCAGTTCTTC
TRBJ2-5 TRBD2 . TRBV5-4 CASSLMTSGQETQYF TGTGCCAGCAGCCTCATGACTAGCGGCCAAGAGACCCAGTACTTC
TRBJ1-1 . once TRBV5-1 CASSLQGQPNTEAFF TGCGCCAGCAGCTTGCAAGGACAGCCGAACACTGAAGCTTTCTTT
TRBJ2-1 . . TRBV7-9 CASSLGDSSYNEQFF TGTGCCAGCAGCCTAGGAGATAGCTCCTACAATGAGCAGTTCTTC